These 5 T cell receptor beta chains were all obtained from the same sample, sequenced in a study of T cells in women clearing cervical HPV infection. Assay: immunoSEQ multiplex PCR; the TCRdb copy retains only in-frame clones and omits some. Its clone listing holds more than 30,000 clones. Sequenced sample: blood buffy coat. Every receptor here comes from a woman aged 18-70 years with a cervical HPV16 infection that either progressed to CIN3+ or cleared (not recorded which).

As concerns this clone: The DNA ends 3 residues before the CDR3 does, and the rest of the CDR3 is filled in from the germline J gene. The rearrangement links TRBV11-3 to TRBJ1-6; 7 positions match TRBD1. Trimming took 3 bases from V and 7 from J; bases not matched to a gene: 0. CDR1 and CDR2 from the germline V gene are SGHNT and YENEEA. This CDR3 has 13 amino acids. The chain's CDR3 is CASSLTGNSPLHF. The DNA read from the CDR3 is TGTGCCAGCAGCTTGACAGGGAATTCACCC. The whole variable domain, remainder taken from reference TRBV11-3 and TRBJ1-6, is EAGVVQSPRYKIIEKKQPVAFWCNPISGHNTLYWYLQNLGQGPELLIRYENEEAVDDSQLPKDRFSAERLKGVDSTLKIQPAELGDSAVYLCASSLTGNSPLHFGNGTRLTVT.

On this clone: Read data end 3 residues before the CDR3 end; the end is taken from the germline J gene. The rearrangement joins TRBV29-1 to TRBJ1-1, with D unresolved. Trimming pared 8 bases from V and 0 bases from J, leaving 7 bases between. The CDR3 runs to 11 residues. Germline V CDR1 and CDR2: SQVTM, ANQGSEA. CDR3 in amino acids: CSTEVNTEAFF. CDR3 DNA, as far as it was read: TGCAGCACCGAGGTGAACACTGAA.

With regard to this clone: Sequencing ends 3 residues short of the CDR3 end; the germline J gene provides the rest. The chain employs TRBV28 and TRBJ2-3; a weak D match, TRBD2 (7 bases). From germline, CDR1 is MDHEN and CDR2 SYDVKM. CDR3 size: 15 residues. This CDR3 reads CASSFMGGRGQPQYF. The sequenced CDR3 bases are TGTGCCAGCAGTTTTATGGGGGGGCGCGGTCAGCCG.

Comments on this clone: The read ends 3 residues early relative to the CDR3; the germline J gene fills the gap. The chain couples TRBV7-9 to TRBJ2-1; D gene unclear. Germline V gene sequence: CDR1 SEHNR, CDR2 FQNEAQ (reference sequence). V lost 3 bases and J lost 5, with 8 bases in between. This CDR3 comprises 13 residues. Incomplete CDR3 DNA: TGTGCCAGCAGCTTGTCCCCCGACAATGAG. Protein: CASSLSPDNE. The whole CDR3 is CASSLSPDNEQFF.

About this clone itself: The read gets to within 3 residues of the CDR3 end, and the germline J gene fills in the rest. The rearrangement joins TRBV20-1 to TRBJ2-5; no reliable D call. The CDR3 loop spans 12 amino acids. Per the germline V gene, CDR1 is DFQATT and CDR2 is SNEGSKA (reference sequence). Trimming shortened V by 3 bases and J by 5 bases, and 10 bases separated the two germline ends. The CDR3 is CSASRVGETQYF. The sequenced CDR3 bases are TGCAGTGCTAGTCGGGTTGGGGAGACC.